This TCR beta chain was recorded in a study of cytotoxic CD8 clonotypes in ibrutinib-treated CLL. Study as a whole: Response was recorded as partial in approximately 24 patients and complete in 2; at median roughly 62 months, approximately 14 remained remitted and about twelve had progressed. The taking of response samples occurred after a median about eleven months of treatment, with a range of 6 to 36. Averaging across samples gave approximately 270,000 productive templates and around 90,000 productive rearrangements.

TCRdb's table, derived via immunoSEQ multiplex PCR, lists solely in-frame clones and lacks some. This sample has roughly 220,000 clones, with roughly 73% found just once. The germline V gene encodes CDR1 SGHRS and CDR2 YFSETQ. The ends were cut back, 7 bases at V and 7 bases at J, with 17 bases in the middle. This CDR3 contains 13 residues. The chain carries TRBV5-1 and TRBJ1-1, with D unclear. Sequences were derived from PBMCs, sampled after 12 months of ibrutinib treatment. The sequence was collected from a human donor with chronic lymphocytic leukemia. The CDR3 spells CASGINPIDEAFF. As DNA, the CDR3 is TGCGCCAGCGGAATTAATCCAATAGATGAAGCTTTCTTT.